One and the same sample provided the 9 T cell receptor beta chains below, sequenced in a study of blood T cell repertoires in COVID-19. TCRdb's copy holds only in-frame clones and misses some; the assay was immunoSEQ multiplex PCR. The table lists almost 250,000 clones, around nine tenths of them singletons. Sequences were obtained from peripheral blood. The receptors here all came from a woman aged 55-69 years who had recovered from COVID-19.

The chain combines TRBV6-6 with TRBJ1-1; D ambiguous. Trimming left V 5 bases short and J 3 bases short, with 7 bases between. Germline-derived CDR1 and CDR2 are MNHNY and SVGAGI (reference sequence). This CDR3 is 12 amino acids long. The CDR3 DNA reads as TGTGCCAGCAGTCCGGTAGACACTGAAGCTTTCTTT. Amino acids: CASSPVDTEAFF.

This chain uses TRBV30 with TRBJ1-3, with D possibly being TRBD1 (6 bases). V was pared by 2 bases and J by 4 bases, with 21 bases between. Germline lookup yields CDR1 GTSNPN and CDR2 SVGIG (reference sequence). This CDR3 region has 17 residues. CDR3 protein: CAWSIQHKGGDGNTIYF. In nucleotides, the CDR3 is TGTGCCTGGAGTATCCAACACAAGGGGGGGGACGGAAACACCATATATTTT.

The V and J genes are TRBV2 and TRBJ1-1; no clear D. V lost 2 bases, J lost 2 bases, and 6 bases lay in between. The CDR3 has 13 residues. The germline V gene has CDR1 SNHLY and CDR2 FYNNEI. CDR3 DNA: TGTGCCAGCAGTGAACACGGTAACACTGAAGCTTTCTTT. It yields the protein CASSEHGNTEAFF. Full variable domain (rest looked up from reference TRBV2 and TRBJ1-1): EPEVTQTPSHQVTQMGQEVILRCVPISNHLYFYWYRQILGQKVEFLVSFYNNEISEKSEIFDDQFSVERPDGSNFTLKIRSTKLEDSAMYFCASSEHGNTEAFFGQGTRLTVV.

V is TRBV28 and J is TRBJ2-1; D is ambiguous. The CDR3 is 14 amino acids. In germline, CDR1 is MDHEN, CDR2 SYDVKM. V gave up 6 bases and J gave up 8 bases, with 17 bases separating them. The CDR3 nucleotides are TGTGCCAGCAGAAGTGTGCAGGAATGGCATGAGCAGTTCTTC. It encodes CASRSVQEWHEQFF.

This clone was seen a single time. The rearrangement joins TRBV18 to TRBJ1-5; 7 bases are a match to TRBD1. V was pared by 4 bases and J by 3 bases, with 3 bases of the junction left unmatched. The length of the CDR3 is 14 residues. CDR1 is KGHSH and CDR2 is LQKENI in the germline V gene. Here the CDR3 reads CASSRTGDNQPQHF. Here the CDR3 DNA reads TGTGCCAGCTCACGGACAGGAGACAATCAGCCCCAGCATTTT.

Here the CDR3 reads CASSLATVSTDTQYF. CDR3 in DNA: TGCGCCAGCAGCTTGGCGACAGTTAGCACAGATACGCAGTATTTT. The V call is TRBV5-1, the J call TRBJ2-3, with a tentative D call TRBD1 (5 bases). Germline V gives CDR1 SGHRS, CDR2 YFSETQ. The germline V and J ends were trimmed by 0 bases and 0 bases, with 8 bases remaining between them. There are 15 residues in the CDR3.

This chain joins TRBV10-3 and TRBJ1-2; possibly TRBD1 for D (5 bases). Germline CDR1 is ENHRY and CDR2 is SYGVKD. The CDR3 is made up of 12 amino acids. Trimming took off 6 bases at V and 4 bases at J, with 9 bases between the two ends. The CDR3 loop reads CAIRGGLYGYTF. As DNA, the CDR3 is TGTGCCATCAGGGGGGGACTCTATGGCTACACCTTC.

The V and J genes are TRBV13 and TRBJ2-1; 8 bases are shared with TRBD2. Trimming at V came to 4 bases and at J to 0 bases, leaving 11 bases not matched to a gene. The germline gives CDR1 PRHDT, CDR2 FYEKMQ (reference sequence). The CDR3 is made up of 18 amino acids. The CDR3 DNA follows: TGTGCCAGCAGCTACCCTTTGACTAGCGCGAGCTCCTACAATGAGCAGTTCTTC. Its protein product is CASSYPLTSASSYNEQFF.

The chain couples TRBV5-1 to TRBJ1-1; a possible D gene is TRBD1 (6 bases). This CDR3 is 14 amino acids long. V shed 4 bases and J shed 10 bases, with 20 bases lying between them. The germline gives CDR1 SGHRS, CDR2 YFSETQ. CDR3 nucleotide sequence: TGCGCCAGCAGCAACCCGGGATCAGGGGTGAGAGCTTTCTTT. This sequence encodes CASSNPGSGVRAFF.